Here is one T cell receptor beta chain with its context. The antigen is undetermined. The data were obtained in a study of siplizumab effects on memory and regulatory T cells. Study outcomes and limitations: Left unconfirmed was the suppressive function of proliferating Tregs from siplizumab cultures. A minor share of alloreactive clones matched unstimulated subsets.

The CDR3 spans 17 residues. J lost 3 bases, V lost 0 bases, and 8 bases had no gene match. The germline V gene encodes CDR1 SGHRS and CDR2 YFSETQ. Approximately 98,000 TCR templates were measured in each sample. The repertoire was sequenced with immunoSEQ multiplex PCR; TCRdb's copy has only in-frame clones and lacks some. Altogether around 100,000 clones are present, about 94% being singletons, with the ten largest covering over 1%. The rearrangement uses TRBV5-1 and TRBJ2-2, with 7 bases identical to TRBD2. The material sequenced was non-Treg CD4+ T cells sorted from blood. This sequence was found in a human donor in good health. CDR3 region: CASSLAKGGRDTGELFF. The DNA of the CDR3 is TGCGCCAGCAGCTTGGCGAAGGGAGGGAGAGACACCGGGGAGCTGTTTTTT.